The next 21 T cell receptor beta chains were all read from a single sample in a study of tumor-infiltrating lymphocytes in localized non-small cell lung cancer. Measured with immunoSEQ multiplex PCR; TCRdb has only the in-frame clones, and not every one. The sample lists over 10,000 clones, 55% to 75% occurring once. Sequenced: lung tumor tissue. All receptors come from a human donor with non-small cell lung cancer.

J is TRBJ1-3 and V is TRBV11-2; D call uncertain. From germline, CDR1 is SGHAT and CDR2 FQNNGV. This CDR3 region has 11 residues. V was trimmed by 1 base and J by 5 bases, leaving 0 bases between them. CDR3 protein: CASSLGNTIYF. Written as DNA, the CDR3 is TGTGCCAGCAGCTTAGGAAACACCATATATTTT.

CDR3 in DNA: TGTGCCAGCAGTGCAGGACCAGGGACTAACTATGGCTACACCTTC. Amino acids: CASSAGPGTNYGYTF. The rearrangement links TRBV25-1 to TRBJ1-2; possible D gene TRBD1, 5 bases. The V gene lost 4 bases and the J gene lost 0 bases, with 12 bases spanning the gap. The CDR3 is 15 amino acids. Per germline, CDR1 MGHDK and CDR2 SYGVNS.

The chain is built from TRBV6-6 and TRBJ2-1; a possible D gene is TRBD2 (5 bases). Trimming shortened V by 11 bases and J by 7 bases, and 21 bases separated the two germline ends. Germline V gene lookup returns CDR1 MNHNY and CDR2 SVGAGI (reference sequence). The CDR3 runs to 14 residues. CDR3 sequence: CASRVALSGNEQFF. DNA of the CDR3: TGTGCCTCCCGGGTAGCCCTCTCGGGGAATGAGCAGTTCTTC.

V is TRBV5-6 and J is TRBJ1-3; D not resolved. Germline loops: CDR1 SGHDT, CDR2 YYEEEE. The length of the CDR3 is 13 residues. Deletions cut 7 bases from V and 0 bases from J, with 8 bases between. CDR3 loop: CASSGLSGNTIYF. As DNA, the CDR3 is TGTGCCAGCTCTGGACTCTCTGGAAACACCATATATTTT.

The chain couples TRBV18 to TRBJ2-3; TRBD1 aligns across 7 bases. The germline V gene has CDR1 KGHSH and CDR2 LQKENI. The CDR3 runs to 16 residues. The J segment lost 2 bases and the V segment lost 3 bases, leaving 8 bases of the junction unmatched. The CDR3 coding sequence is TGTGCCAGCTCACCCCCAGGGGGAGAGGTCACAGATACGCAGTATTTT. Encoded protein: CASSPPGGEVTDTQYF.

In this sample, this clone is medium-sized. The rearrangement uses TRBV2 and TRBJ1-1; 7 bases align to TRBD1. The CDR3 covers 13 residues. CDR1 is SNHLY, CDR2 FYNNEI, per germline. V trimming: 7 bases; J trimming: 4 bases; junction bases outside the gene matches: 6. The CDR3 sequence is CASTRQGSTEAFF. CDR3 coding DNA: TGTGCCAGCACTCGACAGGGTAGCACTGAAGCTTTCTTT.

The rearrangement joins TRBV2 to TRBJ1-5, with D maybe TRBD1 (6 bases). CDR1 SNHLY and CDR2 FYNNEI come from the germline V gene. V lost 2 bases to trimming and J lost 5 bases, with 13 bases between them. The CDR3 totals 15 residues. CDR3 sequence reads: CASSEWSGADQPQHF. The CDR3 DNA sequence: TGTGCCAGCAGTGAATGGTCAGGGGCCGATCAGCCCCAGCATTTT.

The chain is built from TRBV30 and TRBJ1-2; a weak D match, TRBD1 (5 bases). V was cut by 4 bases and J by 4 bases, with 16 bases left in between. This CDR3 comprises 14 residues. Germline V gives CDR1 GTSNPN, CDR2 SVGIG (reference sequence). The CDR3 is CAWKDKPNSYGYTF. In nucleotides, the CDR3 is TGTGCCTGGAAGGACAAGCCGAACAGCTATGGCTACACCTTC.

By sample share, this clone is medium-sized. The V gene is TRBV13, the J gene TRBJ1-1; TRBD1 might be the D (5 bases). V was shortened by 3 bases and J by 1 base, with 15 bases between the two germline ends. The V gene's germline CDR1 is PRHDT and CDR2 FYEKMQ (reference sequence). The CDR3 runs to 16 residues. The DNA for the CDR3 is TGTGCCAGCAGCTTGAGGGGATCAGGACGGAACACTGAAGCTTTCTTT. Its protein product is CASSLRGSGRNTEAFF.

The CDR3 loop reads CASSAGQNTEAFF. The CDR3 nucleotides read TGCGCCAGCAGCGCGGGACAGAACACTGAAGCTTTCTTT. This chain joins TRBV5-1 and TRBJ1-1, with a weak D call TRBD1 (6 bases). CDR3 length: 13 residues. V lost 4 bases, J lost 1 base, and 8 bases lay in between. CDR1 and CDR2 from the germline V gene are SGHRS and YFSETQ.

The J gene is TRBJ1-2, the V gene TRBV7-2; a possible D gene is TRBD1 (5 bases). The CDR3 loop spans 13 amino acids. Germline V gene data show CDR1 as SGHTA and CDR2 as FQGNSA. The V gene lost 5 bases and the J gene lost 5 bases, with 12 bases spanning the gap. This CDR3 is CASSPQGLYGYTF. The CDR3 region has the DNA TGTGCCAGCAGCCCTCAGGGCCTTTATGGCTACACCTTC.

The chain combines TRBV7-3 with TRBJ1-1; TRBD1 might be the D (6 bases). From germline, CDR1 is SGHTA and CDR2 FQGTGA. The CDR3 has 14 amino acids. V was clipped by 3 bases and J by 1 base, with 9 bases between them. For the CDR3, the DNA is TGTGCCAGCAGCTTGGGGGGCGGGAACACTGAAGCTTTCTTT. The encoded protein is CASSLGGGNTEAFF.

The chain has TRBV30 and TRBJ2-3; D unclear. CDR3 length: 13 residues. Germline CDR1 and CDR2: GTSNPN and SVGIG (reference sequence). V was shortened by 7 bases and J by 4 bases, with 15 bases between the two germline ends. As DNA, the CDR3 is TGTGCCTCTGGACGGAGAAGGGCAGATACGCAGTATTTT. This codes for CASGRRRADTQYF.

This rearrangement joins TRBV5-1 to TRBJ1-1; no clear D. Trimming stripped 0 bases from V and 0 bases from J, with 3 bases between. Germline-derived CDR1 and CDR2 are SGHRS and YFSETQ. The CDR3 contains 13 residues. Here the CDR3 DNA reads TGCGCCAGCAGCTTGGAAGTGAACACTGAAGCTTTCTTT. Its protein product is CASSLEVNTEAFF.

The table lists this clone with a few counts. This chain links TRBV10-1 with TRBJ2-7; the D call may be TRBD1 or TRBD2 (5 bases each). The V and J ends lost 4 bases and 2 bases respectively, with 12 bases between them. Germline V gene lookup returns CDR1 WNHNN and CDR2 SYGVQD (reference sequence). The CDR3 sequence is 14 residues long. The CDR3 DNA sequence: TGCGCCAGCAGTGGGGGGACGTACCCCTACGAGCAGTACTTC. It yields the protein CASSGGTYPYEQYF.

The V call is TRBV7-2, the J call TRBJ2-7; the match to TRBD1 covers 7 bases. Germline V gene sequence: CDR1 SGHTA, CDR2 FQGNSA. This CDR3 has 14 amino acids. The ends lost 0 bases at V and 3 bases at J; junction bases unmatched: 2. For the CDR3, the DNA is TGTGCCAGCAGCTTAGCAGGGGGCCTCTACGAGCAGTACTTC. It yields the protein CASSLAGGLYEQYF.

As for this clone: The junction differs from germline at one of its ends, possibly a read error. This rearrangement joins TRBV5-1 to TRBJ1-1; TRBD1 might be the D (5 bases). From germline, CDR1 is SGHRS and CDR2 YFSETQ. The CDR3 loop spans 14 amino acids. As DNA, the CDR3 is TGCGCCAGCAGCTTGGCAGGGACCCACACTGAAGCTCTCTTT. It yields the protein CASSLAGTHTEALF.

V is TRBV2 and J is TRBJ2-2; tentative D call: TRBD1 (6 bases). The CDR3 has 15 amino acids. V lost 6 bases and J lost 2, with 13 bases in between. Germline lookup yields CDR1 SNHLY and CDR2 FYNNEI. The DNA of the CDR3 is TGTGCCAGCAGCCAAGACAGGCCTAACACCGGGGAGCTGTTTTTT. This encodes CASSQDRPNTGELFF.

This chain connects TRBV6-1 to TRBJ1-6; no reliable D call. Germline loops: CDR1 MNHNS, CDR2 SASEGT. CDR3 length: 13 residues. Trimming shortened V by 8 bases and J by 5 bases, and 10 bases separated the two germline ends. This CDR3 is CASVEGNNSPLHF. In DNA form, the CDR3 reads TGTGCCAGCGTGGAAGGGAATAATTCACCCCTCCACTTT.

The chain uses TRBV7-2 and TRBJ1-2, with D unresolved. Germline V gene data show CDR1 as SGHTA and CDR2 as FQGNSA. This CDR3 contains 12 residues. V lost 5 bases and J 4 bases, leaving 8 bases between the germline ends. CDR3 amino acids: CASSLGGYGYTF. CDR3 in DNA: TGTGCCAGCAGCCTAGGTGGCTATGGCTACACCTTC. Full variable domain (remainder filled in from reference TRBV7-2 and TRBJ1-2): GAGVSQSPSNKVTEKGKDVELRCDPISGHTALYWYRQSLGQGLEFLIYFQGNSAPDKSGLPSDRFSAERTGGSVSTLTIQRTQQEDSAVYLCASSLGGYGYTFGSGTRLTVV.

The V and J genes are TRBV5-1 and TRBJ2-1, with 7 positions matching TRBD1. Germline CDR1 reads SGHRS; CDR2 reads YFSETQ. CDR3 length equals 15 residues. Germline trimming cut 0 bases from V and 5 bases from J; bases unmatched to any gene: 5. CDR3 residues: CASSLGDRYNNEQFF. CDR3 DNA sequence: TGCGCCAGCAGCTTGGGGGACAGATACAACAATGAGCAGTTCTTC. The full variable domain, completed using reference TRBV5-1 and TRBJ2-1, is KAGVTQTPRYLIKTRGQQVTLSCSPISGHRSVSWYQQTPGQGLQFLFEYFSETQRNKGNFPGRFSGRQFSNSRSEMNVSTLELGDSALYLCASSLGDRYNNEQFFGPGTRLTVL.